The next 4 T cell receptor beta chains were all read from a single sample in a study of cytomegalovirus exposure and HLA in healthy donors. PCR involved 60 Vbeta and 13 Jbeta primers. Data came from immunoSEQ multiplex PCR; TCRdb stores just in-frame clones and leaves some out. This sample carries about 63,000 clones, approximately 82% of them seen once, and the ten largest clones take approximately 22%. Sequenced material: PBMCs. These receptors were taken from a woman aged 40-49 years in good health and CMV-seropositive.

The chain links TRBV5-1 to TRBJ2-2; D gene unclear. The V end was cut by 2 bases, the J end by 6 bases, with 17 bases between. The CDR3 spans 16 residues. CDR1 is SGHRS, CDR2 YFSETQ, per germline. CDR3 sequence reads: CASSLESAGQSGELFF. The CDR3 DNA sequence: TGCGCCAGCAGCTTAGAATCGGCAGGTCAGTCCGGGGAGCTGTTTTTT.

This rearrangement joins TRBV5-5 to TRBJ2-2; 10 bases line up with TRBD2. Germline V gene data show CDR1 as SGHKS and CDR2 as YYEKEE (reference sequence). The J segment lost 4 bases and the V segment lost 4 bases, leaving 10 bases of the junction unmatched. The CDR3 loop spans 17 amino acids. CDR3 sequence reads: CASSPKASGGSTGELFF. CDR3 sequence (DNA): TGTGCCAGCAGCCCAAAGGCTAGCGGGGGAAGCACCGGGGAGCTGTTTTTT.

This clone has just a few counts. CDR3 sequence reads: CASSQGEARNTGELFF. CDR3 bases: TGCGCCAGCAGCCAAGGAGAGGCCAGGAACACCGGGGAGCTGTTTTTT. V gene TRBV4-3 combines with J gene TRBJ2-2; no firm D call. Per germline, CDR1 LGHNA and CDR2 YSLEER. V dropped 1 base and J dropped 1 base, with 10 bases sitting between them. The CDR3 consists of 16 residues.

The V gene is TRBV5-4, the J gene TRBJ1-2; TRBD1 matches at 8 bases. This CDR3 region has 13 residues. After removal of 3 bases from V and 6 bases from J, the junction contained 4 bases not matched to a gene. CDR1 and CDR2 (germline): SGHNT, YYREEE (reference sequence). CDR3 region: CASSSDRGDGYTF. The DNA of the CDR3 is TGTGCCAGCAGCTCCGACAGGGGAGATGGCTACACCTTC.